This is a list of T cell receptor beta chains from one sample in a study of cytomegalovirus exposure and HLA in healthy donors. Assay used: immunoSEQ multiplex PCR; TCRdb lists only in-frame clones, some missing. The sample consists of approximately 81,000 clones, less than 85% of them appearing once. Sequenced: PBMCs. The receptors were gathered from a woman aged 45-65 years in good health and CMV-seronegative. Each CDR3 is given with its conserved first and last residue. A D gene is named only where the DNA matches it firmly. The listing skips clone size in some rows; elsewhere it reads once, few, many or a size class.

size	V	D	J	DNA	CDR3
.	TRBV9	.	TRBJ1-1	TGTGCCAGCAAAGGAACAGGTGTGAACACTGAAGCTTTCTTT	CASKGTGVNTEAFF
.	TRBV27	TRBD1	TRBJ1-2	TGTGCCAGCCGGACAGGGGGTAACTATGGCTACACCTTC	CASRTGGNYGYTF
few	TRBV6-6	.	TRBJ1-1	TGTGCCAGCACCACCGGCTTGGCGGGGGCTGAAGCTTTCTTT	CASTTGLAGAEAFF
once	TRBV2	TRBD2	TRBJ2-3	TGTGCCAGCAGTGATAGGTCTAGCGGGGAGAATACGCAGTATTTT	CASSDRSSGENTQYF
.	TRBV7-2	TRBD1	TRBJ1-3	TGTGCCAGCAGCTCTCAAGCCGGGACAGTAGGACTTGGAAACACCATATATTTT	CASSSQAGTVGLGNTIYF
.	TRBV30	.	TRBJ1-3	TGTGCCTGGAGCTGCCCAGGGAAGGTGCGAAGCGAGAAATCCGGAAACACCATATATTTT	CAWSCPGKVRSEKSGNTIYF
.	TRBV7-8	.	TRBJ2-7	TGTGCCAGCAGCCCTGGGGGGGGCCCGAGCGAGCAGTACTTC	CASSPGGGPSEQYF
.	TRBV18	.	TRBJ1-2	TGTGCCAGCTCACCAAATCCGGGGGGCGAAGTCTATGGCTACACCTTC	CASSPNPGGEVYGYTF
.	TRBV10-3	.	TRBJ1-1	TGTGCCATCAGTGTGCAGGAGGGCTCTGAAGCTTTCTTT	CAISVQEGSEAFF
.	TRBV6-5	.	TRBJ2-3	TGTGCCAGCAGTTATTCGACTGGAGATACGCAGTATTTT	CASSYSTGDTQYF
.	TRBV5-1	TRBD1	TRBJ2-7	TGCGCCAGCAGGGGACAGGTGAGCTCCTACGAGCAGTACTTC	CASRGQVSSYEQYF
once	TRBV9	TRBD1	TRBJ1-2	TGTGCCAGCAGCGCCCGACAGGGTGGCTACACCTTC	CASSARQGGYTF
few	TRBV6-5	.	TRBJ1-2	TGTGCCAGCAGTTACGGCCGGGGGAACTATGGCTACACCTTC	CASSYGRGNYGYTF
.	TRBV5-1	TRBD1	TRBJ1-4	TGCGCCAGCAGCACCGGACAGGTTAATGAAAAACTGTTTTTT	CASSTGQVNEKLFF
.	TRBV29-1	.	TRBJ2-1	TGCAGCGTTGGATGGGCAGACTCCTACAATGAGCAGTTCTTC	CSVGWADSYNEQFF
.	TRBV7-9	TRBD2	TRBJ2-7	TGTGCCAGCAGCACCTTAGCGGGGTTCTCCTACGAGCAGTACTTC	CASSTLAGFSYEQYF
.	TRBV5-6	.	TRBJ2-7	TGTGCCAGCAGCCGAGGGACTCTCATATACTACGAGCAGTACTTC	CASSRGTLIYYEQYF
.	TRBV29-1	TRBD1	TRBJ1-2	TGCAGCGCCGAGACCCGGACAGGGGCGTGGGGCTACACCTTC	CSAETRTGAWGYTF
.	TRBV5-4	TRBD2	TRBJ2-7	TGTGCCAGCAGCTTGGCGGGAGGTAATCCCTACGAGCAGTACTTC	CASSLAGGNPYEQYF
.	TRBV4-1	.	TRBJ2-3	TGCGCCAGCAGCCAAGAGTCAGGAACCACAGATACGCAGTATTTT	CASSQESGTTDTQYF
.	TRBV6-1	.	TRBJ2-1	TGTGCCAGCAGTGAAATGCAGGGACATAATGATGAGCAGTTCTTC	CASSEMQGHNDEQFF
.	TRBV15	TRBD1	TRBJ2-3	TGTGCCACCAGCTTCACAGGGGGTATCACAGATACGCAGTATTTT	CATSFTGGITDTQYF
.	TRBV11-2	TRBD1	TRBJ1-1	TGTGCCAGCAGCTTACCCGGACAGGGCTCGGACACTGAAGCTTTCTTT	CASSLPGQGSDTEAFF
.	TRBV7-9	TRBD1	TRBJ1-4	TGTGCCAGCAGCTCTGGACAGGGGGGTACGGCTAATGAAAAACTGTTTTTT	CASSSGQGGTANEKLFF
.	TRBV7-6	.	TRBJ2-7	TGTGCCAGCAGCCCGACAGCTTACGAGCAGTACTTC	CASSPTAYEQYF
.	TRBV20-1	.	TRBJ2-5	TGCAGTGCCCAGGGGACCCAGTACTTC	CSAQGTQYF
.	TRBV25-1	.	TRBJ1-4	TGTGCCAGCAGTGATTACGGGGGGCAAGGTGAAAAACTGTTTTTT	CASSDYGGQGEKLFF
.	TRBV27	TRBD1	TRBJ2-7	TGTGCCAGCAGCTATAGACAGGGCTCCTACGAGCAGTACTTC	CASSYRQGSYEQYF
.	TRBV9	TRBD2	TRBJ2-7	TGTGCCAGCAGCGCTCTACTAGCGTCCGAGCAGTACTTC	CASSALLASEQYF
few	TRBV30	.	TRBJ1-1	TGTGCCGCGACGGCGGGGTTCCATGAAGCTTTCTTT	CAATAGFHEAFF
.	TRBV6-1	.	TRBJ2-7	TGTGCCAGCACCTTGACAGTACCAGAGGCCTACGAGCAGTACTTC	CASTLTVPEAYEQYF
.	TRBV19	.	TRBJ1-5	TGTGCCAGTAGTAGGTCCTATAGCAATCAGCCCCAGCATTTT	CASSRSYSNQPQHF